This record concerns one TCR beta chain sequence. The sample originates from a study of T cell changes during pregnancy in multiple sclerosis. Sequencing used immunoSEQ multiplex PCR; TCRdb keeps in-frame clones, though not all of them. The data contain 20,000 to 25,000 clones, around four fifths of them seen just once; the ten biggest clones take up about 15%. The starting material was CD8+ T cells from peripheral blood mononuclear cells, obtained in the first trimester of pregnancy. The TCR originated in a female donor in good health, enrolled as a control in a pregnancy study.

This CDR3 reads CASSRDSQHSYEQYF. CDR3 DNA sequence: TGTGCCAGCAGTCGGGACAGTCAGCATTCCTACGAGCAGTACTTC. The chain has TRBV6-5 and TRBJ2-7; 7 bases agree with TRBD1. The germline V gene encodes CDR1 MNHEY and CDR2 SVGAGI. V shed 5 bases and J 1 base; nucleotides not matched to a gene: 8. The CDR3 extends over 15 amino acids.